These T cell receptor beta chains were read from a single sample in a study of blood T cell repertoires in COVID-19. Sequenced by immunoSEQ multiplex PCR; TCRdb stores in-frame clones only, minus some. The sample includes 100,000 to 120,000 clones, around 90% of them seen just once. Sequencing used peripheral blood. These receptors originate from a woman in her fifties or sixties with acute or convalescent COVID-19. Each CDR3 is given with its conserved first and last residue. Each record gives: V gene, J gene, D gene, clone size, CDR3 DNA, CDR3 protein. D genes are given only for firm matches. Part of the rows lack a size; the others show once, few, many or a class for expanded clones.

v_gene: TRBV7-9
j_gene: TRBJ2-3
d_gene: TRBD2
abundance: -
CDR3nt: TGTGCCAGCAGCTTCGTAAAGCAGCGGGAGTTCACAGATACGCAGTATTTT
CDR3aa: CASSFVKQREFTDTQYF

v_gene: TRBV7-9
j_gene: TRBJ1-2
d_gene: TRBD1
abundance: -
CDR3nt: TGTGCCAGCAGCTTGGCAGGGGGCATTGGCTACACCTTC
CDR3aa: CASSLAGGIGYTF

v_gene: TRBV7-6
j_gene: TRBJ2-5
d_gene: TRBD2
abundance: once
CDR3nt: TGTGCCAGCAGCTTAGGACTAGCGGGGCGGACCCAGTACTTC
CDR3aa: CASSLGLAGRTQYF

v_gene: TRBV5-1
j_gene: TRBJ2-1
d_gene: -
abundance: -
CDR3nt: TGCGCCAGCTCCGGCGACACCACCTACAATGAGCAGTTCTTC
CDR3aa: CASSGDTTYNEQFF

v_gene: TRBV3-1/TRBV3-2
j_gene: TRBJ2-5
d_gene: TRBD2
abundance: -
CDR3nt: TGTGCCAGCAGCCCCCGGGGGGGTCAAGAGACCCAGTACTTC
CDR3aa: CASSPRGGQETQYF

v_gene: TRBV25-1
j_gene: TRBJ1-1
d_gene: -
abundance: -
CDR3nt: TGTGCCAGCAGTGAACCTTCTCAGGAAGCTTTCTTT
CDR3aa: CASSEPSQEAFF

v_gene: TRBV5-4
j_gene: TRBJ2-2
d_gene: TRBD2
abundance: -
CDR3nt: TGTGCCAGCAGCTCTTCGACTAGCGGGCTCACCGGGGAGCTGTTTTTT
CDR3aa: CASSSSTSGLTGELFF

v_gene: TRBV28
j_gene: TRBJ1-2
d_gene: TRBD1
abundance: -
CDR3nt: TGTGCCAGCAGGAGGGACAGCACTTTCTCCTTC
CDR3aa: CASRRDSTFSF

v_gene: TRBV5-1
j_gene: TRBJ2-7
d_gene: -
abundance: -
CDR3nt: TGCGCCAGCAGCTTGGCCGCGGGCTACGAGCAGTACTTC
CDR3aa: CASSLAAGYEQYF

v_gene: TRBV24-1
j_gene: TRBJ2-7
d_gene: TRBD1
abundance: -
CDR3nt: TGTGCCACCAGTACTAACCCGGGAACAGGGGCCTACGAGCAGTACTTC
CDR3aa: CATSTNPGTGAYEQYF

v_gene: TRBV18
j_gene: TRBJ2-7
d_gene: -
abundance: -
CDR3nt: TGTGCCAGCTCACCACCCCCCCTCGCCTACGAGCAGTACTTC
CDR3aa: CASSPPPLAYEQYF